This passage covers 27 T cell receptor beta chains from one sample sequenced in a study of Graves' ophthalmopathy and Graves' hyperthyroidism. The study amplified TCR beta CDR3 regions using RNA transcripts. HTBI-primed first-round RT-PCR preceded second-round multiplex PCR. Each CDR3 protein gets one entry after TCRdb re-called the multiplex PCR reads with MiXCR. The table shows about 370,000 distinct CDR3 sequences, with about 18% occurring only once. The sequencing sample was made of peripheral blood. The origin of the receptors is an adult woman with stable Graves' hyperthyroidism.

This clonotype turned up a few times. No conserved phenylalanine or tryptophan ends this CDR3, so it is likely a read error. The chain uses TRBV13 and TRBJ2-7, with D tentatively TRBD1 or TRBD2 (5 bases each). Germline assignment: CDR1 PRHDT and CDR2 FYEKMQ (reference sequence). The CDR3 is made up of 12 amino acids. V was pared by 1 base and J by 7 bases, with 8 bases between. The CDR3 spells CASSLEGPEQYL. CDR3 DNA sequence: TGTGCCAGCAGCTTAGAGGGACCGGAGCAGTACCTC.

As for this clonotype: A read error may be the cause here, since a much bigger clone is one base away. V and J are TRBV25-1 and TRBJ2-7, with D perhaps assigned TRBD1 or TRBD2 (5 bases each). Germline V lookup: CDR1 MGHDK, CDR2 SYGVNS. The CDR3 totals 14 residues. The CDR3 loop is CVSSEGQFGDEQYF. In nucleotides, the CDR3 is TGTGTCAGCAGTGAGGGGCAGTTCGGGGACGAGCAGTACTTC.

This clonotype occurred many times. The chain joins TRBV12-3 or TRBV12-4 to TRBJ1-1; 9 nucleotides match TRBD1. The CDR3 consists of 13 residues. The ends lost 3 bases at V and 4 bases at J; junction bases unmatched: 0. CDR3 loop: CASSLDRGTEAFF. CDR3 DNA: TGTGCCAGCAGTTTGGACAGGGGCACTGAAGCTTTCTTT.

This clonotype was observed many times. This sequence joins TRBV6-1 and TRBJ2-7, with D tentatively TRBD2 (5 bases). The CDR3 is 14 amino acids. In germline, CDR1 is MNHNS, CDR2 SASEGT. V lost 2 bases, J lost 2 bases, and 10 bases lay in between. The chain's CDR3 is CASSEITGTYEQYF. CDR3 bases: TGTGCCAGCAGTGAAATTACGGGGACCTACGAGCAGTACTTC.

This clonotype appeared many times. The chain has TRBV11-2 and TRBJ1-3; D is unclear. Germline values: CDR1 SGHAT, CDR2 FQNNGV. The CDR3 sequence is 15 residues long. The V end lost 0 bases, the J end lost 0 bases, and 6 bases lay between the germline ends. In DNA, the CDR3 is TGTGCCAGCAGCTTAGATCCGGACTCTGGAAACACCATATATTTT. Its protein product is CASSLDPDSGNTIYF.

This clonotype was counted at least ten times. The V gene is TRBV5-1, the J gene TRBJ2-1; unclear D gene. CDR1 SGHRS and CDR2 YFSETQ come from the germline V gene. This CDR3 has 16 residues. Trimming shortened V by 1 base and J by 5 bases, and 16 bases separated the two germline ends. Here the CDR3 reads CASSLTGSLGNNEQFF. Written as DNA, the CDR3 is TGCGCCAGCAGCTTGACCGGGTCCCTGGGGAACAATGAGCAGTTCTTC.

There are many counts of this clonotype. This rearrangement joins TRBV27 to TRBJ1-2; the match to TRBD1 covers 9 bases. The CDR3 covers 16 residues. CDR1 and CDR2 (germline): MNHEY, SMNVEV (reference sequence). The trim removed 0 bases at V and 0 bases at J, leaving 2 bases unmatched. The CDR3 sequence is CASSLSRTGANYGYTF. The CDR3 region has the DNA TGTGCCAGCAGTTTATCCAGGACAGGGGCTAACTATGGCTACACCTTC.

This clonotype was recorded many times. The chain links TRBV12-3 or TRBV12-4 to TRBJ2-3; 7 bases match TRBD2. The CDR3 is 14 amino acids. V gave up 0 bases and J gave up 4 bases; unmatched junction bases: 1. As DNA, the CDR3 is TGTGCCAGCAGTTTAGCGGGAGGGGCAGATACGCAGTATTTT. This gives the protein CASSLAGGADTQYF.

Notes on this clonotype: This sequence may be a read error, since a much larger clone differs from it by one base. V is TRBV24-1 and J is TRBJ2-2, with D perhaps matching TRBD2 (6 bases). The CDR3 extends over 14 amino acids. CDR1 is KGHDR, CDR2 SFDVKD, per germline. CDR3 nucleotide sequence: TGTGTCACCAGCGGACTAACTAACACCGGGGAGCTGTTTTTT. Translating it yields CVTSGLTNTGELFF.

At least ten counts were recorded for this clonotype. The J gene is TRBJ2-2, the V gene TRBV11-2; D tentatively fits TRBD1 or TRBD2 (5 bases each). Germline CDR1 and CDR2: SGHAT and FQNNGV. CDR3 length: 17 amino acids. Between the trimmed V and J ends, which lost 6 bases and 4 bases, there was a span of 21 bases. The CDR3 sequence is CASRHSRGRVSTGELFF. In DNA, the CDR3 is TGTGCCAGCAGACACAGTCGGGGCAGGGTGAGCACCGGGGAGCTGTTTTTT.

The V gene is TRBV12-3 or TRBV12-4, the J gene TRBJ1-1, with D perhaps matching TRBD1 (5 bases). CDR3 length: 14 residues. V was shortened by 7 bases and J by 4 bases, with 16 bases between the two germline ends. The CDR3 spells CASTQGLRSTEAFF. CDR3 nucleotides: TGTGCCAGCACCCAGGGATTGAGGAGCACTGAAGCTTTCTTT.

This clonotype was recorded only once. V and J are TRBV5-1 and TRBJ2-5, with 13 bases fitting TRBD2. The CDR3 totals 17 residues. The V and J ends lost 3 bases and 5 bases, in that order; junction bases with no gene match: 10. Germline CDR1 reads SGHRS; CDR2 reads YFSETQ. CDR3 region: CASSYGLAGVSGETQYF. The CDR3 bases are TGCGCCAGCAGCTATGGACTAGCGGGAGTGAGCGGGGAGACCCAGTACTTC.

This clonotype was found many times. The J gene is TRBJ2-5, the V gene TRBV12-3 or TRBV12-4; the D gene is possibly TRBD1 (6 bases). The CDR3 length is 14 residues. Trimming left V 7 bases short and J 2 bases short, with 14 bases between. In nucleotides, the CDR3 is TGTGCCAGCAACCATAACAGGGTACAAGAGACCCAGTACTTC. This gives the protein CASNHNRVQETQYF.

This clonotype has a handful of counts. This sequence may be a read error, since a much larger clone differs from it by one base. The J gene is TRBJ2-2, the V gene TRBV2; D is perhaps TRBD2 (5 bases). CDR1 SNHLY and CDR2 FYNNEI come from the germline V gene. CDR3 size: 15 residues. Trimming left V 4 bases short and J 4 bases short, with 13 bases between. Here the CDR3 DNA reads TGTGCCAGCAGTGTCGAGGGCCCTCCCACCGGGGAGCTGTTTTTT. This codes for CASSVEGPPTGELFF.

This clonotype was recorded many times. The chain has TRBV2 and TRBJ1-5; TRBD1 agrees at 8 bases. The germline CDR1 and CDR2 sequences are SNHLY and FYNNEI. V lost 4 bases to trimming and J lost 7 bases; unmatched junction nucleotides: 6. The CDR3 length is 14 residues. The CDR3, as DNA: TGTGCCAGCAGTGCCACAGGGGGGAGGCAGCCCCAGCATTTT. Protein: CASSATGGRQPQHF. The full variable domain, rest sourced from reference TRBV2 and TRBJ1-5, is EPEVTQTPSHQVTQMGQEVILRCVPISNHLYFYWYRQILGQKVEFLVSFYNNEISEKSEIFDDQFSVERPDGSNFTLKIRSTKLEDSAMYFCASSATGGRQPQHFGDGTRLSIL.

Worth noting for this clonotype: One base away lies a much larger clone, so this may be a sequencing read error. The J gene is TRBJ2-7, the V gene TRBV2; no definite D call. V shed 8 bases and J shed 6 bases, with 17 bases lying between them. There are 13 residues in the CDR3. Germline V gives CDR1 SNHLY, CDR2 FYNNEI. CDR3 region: CASSFLSGLEQYF. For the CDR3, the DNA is TGTGCCAGCTCGTTCCTATCGGGCCTCGAGCAGTACTTC.

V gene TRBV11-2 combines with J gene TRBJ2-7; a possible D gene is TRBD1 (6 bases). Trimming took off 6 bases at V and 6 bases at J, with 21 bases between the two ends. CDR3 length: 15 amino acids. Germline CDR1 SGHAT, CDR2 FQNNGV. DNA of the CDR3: TGTGCCAGCAGTTTGATAGAGGACAGAGCCTTCGAGCAGTACTTC. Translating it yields CASSLIEDRAFEQYF.

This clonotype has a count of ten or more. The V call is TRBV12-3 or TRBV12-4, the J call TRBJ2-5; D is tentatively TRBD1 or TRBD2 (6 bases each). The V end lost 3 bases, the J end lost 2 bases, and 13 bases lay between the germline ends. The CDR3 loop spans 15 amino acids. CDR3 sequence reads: CASSFVRGHQETQYF. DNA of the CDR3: TGTGCCAGCAGTTTTGTCCGGGGGCATCAAGAGACCCAGTACTTC.

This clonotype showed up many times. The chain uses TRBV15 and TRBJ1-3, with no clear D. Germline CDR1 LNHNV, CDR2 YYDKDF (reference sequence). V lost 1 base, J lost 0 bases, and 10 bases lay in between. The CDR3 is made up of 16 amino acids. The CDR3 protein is CATSRGQPYSGNTIYF. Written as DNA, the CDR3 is TGTGCCACCAGCAGAGGTCAGCCTTACTCTGGAAACACCATATATTTT. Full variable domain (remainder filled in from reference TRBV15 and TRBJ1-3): DAMVIQNPRYQVTQFGKPVTLSCSQTLNHNVMYWYQQKSSQAPKLLFHYYDKDFNNEADTPDNFQSRRPNTSFCFLDIRSPGLGDTAMYLCATSRGQPYSGNTIYFGEGSWLTVV.

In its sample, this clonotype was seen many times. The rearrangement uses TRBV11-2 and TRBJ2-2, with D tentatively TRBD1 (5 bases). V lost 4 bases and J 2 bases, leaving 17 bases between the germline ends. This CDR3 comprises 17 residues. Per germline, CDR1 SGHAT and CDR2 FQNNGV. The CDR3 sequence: CASSSTKTVTNTGELFF. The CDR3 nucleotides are TGTGCCAGCAGCTCCACCAAGACAGTTACAAACACCGGGGAGCTGTTTTTT.

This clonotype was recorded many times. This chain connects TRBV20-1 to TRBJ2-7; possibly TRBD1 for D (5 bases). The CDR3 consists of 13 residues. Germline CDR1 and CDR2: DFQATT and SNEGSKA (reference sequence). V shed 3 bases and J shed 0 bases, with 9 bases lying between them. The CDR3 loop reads CSARQQVSYEQYF. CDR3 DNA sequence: TGCAGTGCTAGGCAACAGGTCTCCTACGAGCAGTACTTC.

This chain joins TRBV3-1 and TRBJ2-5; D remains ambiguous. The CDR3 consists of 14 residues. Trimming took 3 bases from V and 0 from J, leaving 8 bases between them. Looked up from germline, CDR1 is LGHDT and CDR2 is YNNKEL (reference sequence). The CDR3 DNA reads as TGTGCCAGCAGCCATAAACGGCACCAAGAGACCCAGTACTTC. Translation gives CASSHKRHQETQYF.

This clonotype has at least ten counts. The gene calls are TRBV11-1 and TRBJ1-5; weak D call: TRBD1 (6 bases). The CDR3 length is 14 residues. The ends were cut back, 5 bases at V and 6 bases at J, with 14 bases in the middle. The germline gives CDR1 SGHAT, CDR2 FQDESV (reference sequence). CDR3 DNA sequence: TGTGCCAGCAGCACCGAGACAGGTCTTCAGCCCCAGCATTTT. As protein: CASSTETGLQPQHF.

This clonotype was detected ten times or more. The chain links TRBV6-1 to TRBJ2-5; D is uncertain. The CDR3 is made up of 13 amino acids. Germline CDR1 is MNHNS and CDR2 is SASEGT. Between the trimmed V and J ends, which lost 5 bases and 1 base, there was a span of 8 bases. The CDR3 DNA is TGTGCCAGCAGTCGGGTCCTCCAAGAGACCCAGTACTTC. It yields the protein CASSRVLQETQYF.

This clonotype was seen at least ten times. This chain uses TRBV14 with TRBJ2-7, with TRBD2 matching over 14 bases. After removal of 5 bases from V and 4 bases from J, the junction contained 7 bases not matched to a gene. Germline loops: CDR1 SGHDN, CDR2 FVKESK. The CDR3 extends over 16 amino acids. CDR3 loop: CASSAGTSGSLYEQYF. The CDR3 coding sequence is TGTGCCAGCAGCGCAGGGACTAGCGGGAGTTTATACGAGCAGTACTTC.

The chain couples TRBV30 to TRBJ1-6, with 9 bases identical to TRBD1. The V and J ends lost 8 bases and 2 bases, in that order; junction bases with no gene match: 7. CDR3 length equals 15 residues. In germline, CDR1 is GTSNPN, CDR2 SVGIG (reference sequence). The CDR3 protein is CAGTGSTPYNSPLHF. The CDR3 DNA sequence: TGTGCCGGGACAGGGTCTACGCCCTATAATTCACCCCTCCACTTT. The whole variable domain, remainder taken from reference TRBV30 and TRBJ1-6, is SQTIHQWPATLVQPVGSPLSLECTVEGTSNPNLYWYRQAAGRGLQLLFYSVGIGQISSEVPQNLSASRPQDRQFILSSKKLLLSDSGFYLCAGTGSTPYNSPLHFGNGTRLTVT.

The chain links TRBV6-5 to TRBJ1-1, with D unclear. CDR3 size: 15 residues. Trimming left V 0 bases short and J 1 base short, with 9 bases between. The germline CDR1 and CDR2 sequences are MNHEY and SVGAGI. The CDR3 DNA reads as TGTGCCAGCAGTTACTCAACGCGAGGGAACACTGAAGCTTTCTTT. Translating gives CASSYSTRGNTEAFF.